This record covers a single TCR beta chain. After constant-region reverse-primer amplification, full-length variable regions underwent semi-nested PCR with Nested Universal Primer A. A single record per CDR3 protein comes from TCRdb applying MiXCR to the 5' RACE reads. The repertoire holds 40,000 to 65,000 distinct CDR3 sequences, with roughly 22% as singletons. The germline V and J ends were trimmed by 4 bases and 6 bases, with 19 bases remaining between them. This CDR3 comprises 16 residues. Germline CDR1 is SGHTA and CDR2 is FQGTGA. The sequencing input was tumor-infiltrating naive CD4+ T cells sorted from the breast tumor. The subset: naive CD4+ T cells, CD4+CD45RA+CD25-. The clonotype was recovered from a female donor with breast cancer. The chain links TRBV7-3 to TRBJ2-1; D is possibly TRBD2 (5 bases). The CDR3 loop reads CASSSTPGSRINEQFF. CDR3 bases: TGTGCCAGCAGCTCAACTCCGGGGTCGAGAATCAATGAGCAGTTCTTC.